The 27 T cell receptor beta chains below were found in one sample sequenced in a study of CD8 T cells in ankylosing spondylitis. Using its own MiXCR run on the 5' RACE reads, TCRdb lists one record per CDR3 protein. The table has 150,000 to 200,000 distinct CDR3 sequences, around 10% seen once. The source material was blood, either unsorted or a sorted T cell fraction (not recorded which). All receptors come from a male donor with ankylosing spondylitis or in good health (not recorded which).

V gene TRBV11-2 combines with J gene TRBJ2-3, with unresolved D. Per the germline V gene, CDR1 is SGHAT and CDR2 is FQNNGV. Deletions cut 0 bases from V and 0 bases from J, with 13 bases between. The CDR3 covers 17 residues. The CDR3 nucleotides are TGTGCCAGCAGCTTAGAAGCCACCAGGCTTAGCACAGATACGCAGTATTTT. This encodes CASSLEATRLSTDTQYF.

This clonotype was recorded many times. The chain combines TRBV12-3 or TRBV12-4 with TRBJ2-1; either TRBD1 or TRBD2 may supply D (5 bases each). V was cut by 5 bases and J by 9 bases, with 23 bases left in between. CDR3 length: 16 amino acids. CDR3 bases: TGTGCCAGCAGTCCCAAGGTTAGACGGGGCAGGCGTGAGCAGTTCTTC. Its protein is CASSPKVRRGRREQFF.

On this clonotype itself: This may come from a read error, since a much larger clone is one base off. The chain links TRBV4-3 to TRBJ2-7; maybe TRBD1 (6 bases). Germline V lookup: CDR1 LGHNA, CDR2 YSLEER. With 3 bases removed from V and 6 bases from J, the gap between germline ends came to 15 bases. This CDR3 has 14 residues. CDR3: CASSHNRDLCEQYF. The CDR3 DNA follows: TGCGCCAGCAGCCATAACAGGGACCTCTGCGAGCAGTACTTC.

This clonotype has a count of ten or more. The chain is built from TRBV12-3 or TRBV12-4 and TRBJ2-3; 9 bases agree with TRBD1. V shed 6 bases, J shed 3 bases, and the junction held 7 bases outside the gene matches. The CDR3 covers 15 residues. This CDR3 is CASSLGTGITDTQYF. In DNA, the CDR3 is TGTGCCAGCAGCCTCGGGACAGGGATTACAGATACGCAGTATTTT.

This clonotype was detected a few times. This chain connects TRBV3-1 to TRBJ2-7; D is unclear. The CDR3 sequence is 13 residues long. The germline V and J ends were trimmed by 4 bases and 3 bases, with 10 bases remaining between them. From germline, CDR1 is LGHDT and CDR2 YNNKEL (reference sequence). CDR3 sequence reads: CASSLGRVYEQYF. The CDR3 nucleotides read TGTGCCAGCAGCCTCGGACGGGTCTACGAGCAGTACTTC.

This clonotype was counted at least ten times. The V and J genes are TRBV10-3 and TRBJ2-3; either TRBD1 or TRBD2 may fit D (5 bases each). The CDR3 contains 12 residues. V lost 8 bases, J lost 0 bases, and 6 bases lay in between. Germline V gene lookup returns CDR1 ENHRY and CDR2 SYGVKD. CDR3: CAIGDSTDTQYF. CDR3 nucleotide sequence: TGTGCCATCGGGGACAGCACAGATACGCAGTATTTT.

This clonotype was seen more than once but under ten times. The chain is built from TRBV12-3 or TRBV12-4 and TRBJ2-1; 7 nucleotides align to TRBD2. The J segment lost 0 bases and the V segment lost 5 bases, leaving 7 bases of the junction unmatched. The CDR3 spans 16 residues. CDR3 residues: CASSRWGEGSYNEQFF. The DNA of the CDR3 is TGTGCCAGCAGTCGCTGGGGGGAGGGCTCCTACAATGAGCAGTTCTTC.

This clonotype was detected many times. The chain uses TRBV3-1 and TRBJ2-7, with TRBD1 matching over 8 bases. Trimming at V came to 5 bases and at J to 5 bases, leaving 5 bases not matched to a gene. Germline CDR1 reads LGHDT; CDR2 reads YNNKEL (reference sequence). The CDR3 is 13 residues long. CDR3 region: CASSLDRENEQYF. CDR3 nucleotide sequence: TGTGCCAGCAGCTTGGACAGGGAGAACGAGCAGTACTTC.

This clonotype was seen ten or more times. J is TRBJ2-7 and V is TRBV5-4; weak D call: TRBD2 (6 bases). The germline V gene has CDR1 SGHNT and CDR2 YYREEE (reference sequence). CDR3 length: 13 residues. V shed 10 bases and J shed 0 bases, with 14 bases lying between them. The CDR3 loop reads CAFAGTASYEQYF. DNA for the CDR3: TGTGCCTTTGCCGGGACTGCCTCCTACGAGCAGTACTTC.

This clonotype was counted ten times or more. This rearrangement joins TRBV7-8 to TRBJ2-2; D is uncertain. The CDR3 spans 15 residues. Germline assignment: CDR1 SGHVS and CDR2 FQNEAQ. Trimming removed 8 bases at V and 4 bases at J, with 17 bases between. The chain's CDR3 is CASLYRQEFTGELFF. DNA for the CDR3: TGTGCCAGCCTATACCGCCAGGAATTCACCGGGGAGCTGTTTTTT.

This clonotype was recorded at least ten times. V is TRBV12-3 or TRBV12-4 and J is TRBJ2-3, with D unresolved. This CDR3 contains 11 residues. V shed 1 base and J shed 7 bases, with 3 bases lying between them. CDR3 residues: CASSLGHTQYF. CDR3 sequence (DNA): TGTGCCAGCAGTTTAGGACATACGCAGTATTTT.

This clonotype was observed at least ten times. V gene TRBV5-6 combines with J gene TRBJ1-2; 7 bases align to TRBD1. Germline CDR1 is SGHDT and CDR2 is YYEEEE. The CDR3 extends over 17 amino acids. V lost 0 bases, J lost 5 bases, and 13 bases stayed unmatched. The CDR3 loop reads CASSLAAGGRKTYGYTF. The DNA for the CDR3 is TGTGCCAGCAGCTTGGCTGCAGGGGGGAGGAAGACGTATGGCTACACCTTC.

The table lists this clonotype with a few counts. The CDR3 loop reads CSAREGTVNYGYTF. CDR3 in DNA: TGCAGTGCTAGAGAAGGGACAGTAAACTATGGCTACACCTTC. This rearrangement joins TRBV20-1 to TRBJ1-2, with 7 bases aligning to TRBD1. Per the germline V gene, CDR1 is DFQATT and CDR2 is SNEGSKA (reference sequence). J gave up 2 bases and V 0 bases, and 3 bases lay outside the gene matches. The CDR3 has 14 amino acids.

This clonotype was found a few times. A clone one base away is much larger, so this may be a read error. DNA for the CDR3: TGTGCCAGCAGTTACGGCCACAATGAGCAGTTCTTC. Translation: CASSYGHNEQFF. The V and J genes are TRBV6-2 or TRBV6-3 and TRBJ2-1; D gene unclear. The CDR3 sequence is 12 residues long. The V gene's germline CDR1 is MNHEY and CDR2 SVGEGT. V was shortened by 2 bases and J by 5 bases, with 4 bases between the two germline ends.

This clonotype was observed at least ten times. This chain connects TRBV3-1 to TRBJ2-3; 9 bases line up with TRBD2. V shed 5 bases and J 6 bases; nucleotides not matched to a gene: 6. Germline values: CDR1 LGHDT, CDR2 YNNKEL (reference sequence). The CDR3 has 14 amino acids. This CDR3 reads CASSTSAGGDTQYF. CDR3 in DNA: TGTGCCAGCAGCACCTCCGCGGGAGGGGATACGCAGTATTTT.

This clonotype was found a few times. The V gene is TRBV27, the J gene TRBJ2-6; D is possibly TRBD1 (6 bases). The CDR3 is made up of 15 amino acids. V was trimmed by 5 bases and J by 1 base, leaving 9 bases between them. Per germline, CDR1 MNHEY and CDR2 SMNVEV (reference sequence). This chain's CDR3 is CASSRQVSGANVLTF. CDR3 nucleotide sequence: TGTGCCAGCAGTCGACAGGTTTCTGGGGCCAACGTCCTGACTTTC.

This clonotype came up a few times. The J gene is TRBJ2-7, the V gene TRBV6-5, with 8 bases aligning to TRBD1. This CDR3 has 16 residues. V lost 0 bases, J lost 5 bases, and 9 bases stayed unmatched. Germline V gene data show CDR1 as MNHEY and CDR2 as SVGAGI. The chain's CDR3 is CASSYSRWTGYDEQYF. The CDR3 DNA reads TGTGCCAGCAGTTACTCAAGATGGACAGGGTACGACGAGCAGTACTTC.

This clonotype was picked up many times. V gene TRBV27 combines with J gene TRBJ2-7; 8 bases align to TRBD1. The CDR3 length is 13 residues. Germline values: CDR1 MNHEY, CDR2 SMNVEV (reference sequence). J gave up 5 bases and V 6 bases, and 6 bases lay outside the gene matches. The CDR3 bases are TGTGCCAGCAGCCGACTGACAGGGGACGAGCAGTACTTC. Encoded protein: CASSRLTGDEQYF.

This clonotype was detected many times. This chain uses TRBV7-9 with TRBJ2-1; 8 bases are shared with TRBD1. Germline CDR1 SEHNR, CDR2 FQNEAQ (reference sequence). This CDR3 region has 15 residues. The junction had 10 bases not matched to a gene; V was cut back by 5 bases and J by 7 bases. CDR3 sequence (DNA): TGTGCCAGCAGCAATCCACAGGGGGTAGGTAATGAGCAGTTCTTC. Translating it yields CASSNPQGVGNEQFF.

This clonotype was picked up many times. CDR3: CASSSGEQFF. DNA of the CDR3: TGTGCCAGCAGTTCTGGGGAGCAGTTCTTC. The chain employs TRBV12-3 or TRBV12-4 and TRBJ2-1, with D unresolved. The germline V and J ends were trimmed by 4 bases and 10 bases, with 5 bases remaining between them. The CDR3 loop spans 10 amino acids.

This clonotype was detected a few times. This sequence joins TRBV5-1 and TRBJ1-1; D is perhaps TRBD1 (5 bases). The CDR3 is 15 amino acids. V lost 3 bases and J 3 bases, leaving 15 bases between the germline ends. The germline CDR1 and CDR2 sequences are SGHRS and YFSETQ. The CDR3 coding sequence is TGCGCCAGCAGCTGGGACGGGGGAGAGGACACTGAAGCTTTCTTT. Translating gives CASSWDGGEDTEAFF.

The table lists this clonotype with many counts. The chain's CDR3 is CASSPNTGAGMNTEAFF. As DNA, the CDR3 is TGCGCCAGCAGCCCGAACACAGGGGCGGGAATGAACACTGAAGCTTTCTTT. V gene TRBV5-1 combines with J gene TRBJ1-1; 7 nucleotides align to TRBD1. The CDR3 runs to 17 residues. CDR1 and CDR2 from the germline V gene are SGHRS and YFSETQ. The junction had 12 bases not matched to a gene; V was cut back by 4 bases and J by 0 bases.

This clonotype was observed at least ten times. This sequence joins TRBV7-9 and TRBJ2-5; D call uncertain. This CDR3 spans 11 amino acids. V lost 3 bases and J lost 5, with 4 bases in between. Germline-derived CDR1 and CDR2 are SEHNR and FQNEAQ (reference sequence). The CDR3 spells CASSFRETQYF. CDR3 DNA: TGTGCCAGCAGCTTTCGTGAGACCCAGTACTTC.

This clonotype has ten or more counts. V is TRBV12-3 or TRBV12-4 and J is TRBJ2-1, with D uncertain. V dropped 3 bases and J dropped 1 base, with 4 bases sitting between them. The length of the CDR3 is 13 residues. CDR3 nucleotides: TGTGCCAGCAGTTTTTGGTCCTACAATGAGCAGTTCTTC. Its translation is CASSFWSYNEQFF.

This clonotype was seen many times. The DNA of the CDR3 is TGTGCCAGCAGGTCCGGGACAGGCAATCAGCCCCAGCATTTT. This gives the protein CASRSGTGNQPQHF. The genes are TRBV12-3 or TRBV12-4 and TRBJ1-5, with 7 bases fitting TRBD1. This CDR3 has 14 amino acids. With V trimmed by 6 bases and J by 2 bases, 4 bases remained unmatched.

This clonotype was recorded many times. The chain uses TRBV12-3 or TRBV12-4 and TRBJ2-5; no reliable D call. The V end lost 7 bases, the J end lost 4 bases, and 19 bases lay between the germline ends. The CDR3 consists of 15 residues. The DNA for the CDR3 is TGTGCCAGCAAGGGATCGGTGAGCAGACGAGAGACCCAGTACTTC. It translates to CASKGSVSRRETQYF.

This clonotype was found many times. This sequence joins TRBV6-6 and TRBJ2-1, with a weak D call TRBD2 (6 bases). V was shortened by 6 bases and J by 7 bases, with 10 bases between the two germline ends. CDR3 length: 12 residues. Germline-derived CDR1 and CDR2 are MNHNY and SVGAGI (reference sequence). The DNA of the CDR3 is TGTGCCAGCAGCCGACTAGAGAATGAGCAGTTCTTC. Protein: CASSRLENEQFF.